This T cell receptor (beta chain) comes out of a study of T cell changes during pregnancy in multiple sclerosis. The V and J ends lost 4 bases and 5 bases, in that order; junction bases with no gene match: 8. The germline gives CDR1 MNHNY, CDR2 SVGAGI (reference sequence). This CDR3 region has 15 residues. Clones were sequenced by immunoSEQ multiplex PCR, and TCRdb holds only the in-frame ones, with some missing. The sample lists roughly 15,000 clones, approximately 86% occurring once. The chain links TRBV6-6 to TRBJ2-1; 7 bases line up with TRBD2. The TCR comes from a female donor with multiple sclerosis, enrolled in a pregnancy study. The specimen was CD8+ T cells from peripheral blood mononuclear cells, collected in the first trimester of pregnancy. In nucleotides, the CDR3 is TGTGCCAGCAGTTGGAGGGCTAGCGGAGACAATGAGCAGTTCTTC. Its translation is CASSWRASGDNEQFF.